This TCR beta chain was sequenced for a study of monozygotic twins with inflammatory bowel disease. General observations from the study: Some repertoire variability may stem from patients' differing immunosuppressive treatments.

TCRdb re-called the 5' RACE reads and shows each CDR3 protein once, DNA omitted. In total, the table holds approximately 110,000 distinct CDR3 sequences. Total RNA was isolated from whole blood without T cell sorting. CDR1 is DFQATT and CDR2 is SNEGSKA in the germline V gene (reference sequence). CDR3 length: 15 residues. On this clonotype itself: The antigen is unknown.

What was sequenced was blood. The chain couples TRBV20-1 to TRBJ2-3; the TCRdb D gene call, TRBD2, has no DNA to confirm it. This TCR was recovered from a human donor with ulcerative colitis or Crohn's disease, or a healthy co-twin of an affected twin (not recorded which). CDR3 loop: CSAVGPSLSTDTQYF.